Listed below are T cell receptor beta chains from one sample, sequenced in a study of technical replicates of blood from a few donors. TCRdb's copy holds only in-frame clones and misses some; the assay was immunoSEQ multiplex PCR. The profile shows under 90,000 clones, less than 95% of them singletons. The sample taken for sequencing was T cells isolated from PBMCs. The receptor set was obtained from a human donor in good health. Both conserved end residues are part of each CDR3. D genes are given only for firm matches. Some rows have no size entry. The others give once, few or many, or a class for an expanded clone.

size	V	J	D	CDR3	DNA
.	TRBV6-1	TRBJ1-4	TRBD1	CASSTQGGTNEKLFF	TGTGCCAGCAGCACACAGGGGGGAACTAATGAAAAACTGTTTTTT
.	TRBV7-9	TRBJ2-7	.	CASSLRYEQYF	TGTGCCAGCAGCTTACGTTACGAGCAGTACTTC
.	TRBV5-4	TRBJ1-1	.	CASSLGPPSLTGTPEAFF	TGTGCCAGCAGCTTGGGCCCCCCCTCTCTTACAGGCACCCCCGAAGCTTTCTTT
.	TRBV2	TRBJ1-1	TRBD1	CASRGQVNTEAFF	TGTGCCAGCAGGGGACAGGTGAACACTGAAGCTTTCTTT
.	TRBV5-5	TRBJ1-5	TRBD1	CASSPGQGNQPQHF	TGTGCCAGCAGTCCAGGACAGGGCAATCAGCCCCAGCATTTT
.	TRBV4-1	TRBJ2-3	TRBD2	CASAQQSGGAGPDTQYF	TGCGCCAGCGCTCAGCAAAGCGGGGGGGCCGGTCCTGATACGCAGTATTTT
once	TRBV13	TRBJ2-7	TRBD1	CASSTGGYEQYF	TGTGCCAGCAGCACAGGGGGTTACGAGCAGTACTTC
once	TRBV5-6	TRBJ1-1	TRBD1	CASSLPGTGNTEAFF	TGTGCCAGCAGCTTGCCCGGGACAGGGAACACTGAAGCTTTCTTT
.	TRBV18	TRBJ2-2	.	CASSPNIGDTGELFF	TGTGCCAGCTCACCAAATATAGGGGACACCGGGGAGCTGTTTTTT
.	TRBV15	TRBJ1-2	TRBD1	CATSPMDRGYTF	TGTGCCACCAGCCCCATGGACAGGGGCTACACCTTC
few	TRBV2	TRBJ1-3	.	CASSLGVNRVSGNTIYF	TGTGCCAGCAGTTTAGGGGTGAACAGAGTCTCTGGAAACACCATATATTTT
.	TRBV7-9	TRBJ2-1	.	CASSSIRTGSSYNEQFF	TGTGCCAGCAGCTCGATCAGGACGGGGAGCTCCTACAATGAGCAGTTCTTC
.	TRBV5-4	TRBJ2-7	.	CASSRSDRVSYEQYF	TGTGCCAGCAGCCGCTCGGACAGAGTCTCCTACGAGCAGTACTTC
.	TRBV30	TRBJ1-1	TRBD1	CASQQGGNTEAFF	TGTGCCTCTCAGCAGGGGGGGAACACTGAAGCTTTCTTT
.	TRBV6-5	TRBJ2-2	.	CASSYERIPTGELFF	TGTGCCAGCAGTTACGAGCGGATTCCCACCGGGGAGCTGTTTTTT
once	TRBV2	TRBJ1-2	TRBD1	CAIRGTGFNYGYTF	TGTGCCATCCGGGGGACAGGGTTTAACTATGGCTACACCTTC
.	TRBV7-9	TRBJ1-1	TRBD1	CASSSIGQGMNTEAFF	TGTGCCAGCAGCTCAATTGGACAGGGGATGAACACTGAAGCTTTCTTT
once	TRBV6-1	TRBJ2-7	TRBD1	CASSLGQGYLYEQYF	TGTGCCAGCAGTTTAGGACAGGGTTATCTCTACGAGCAGTACTTC
.	TRBV5-1	TRBJ2-5	.	CASSSSPVRETQYF	TGCGCCAGCAGCTCTTCCCCGGTACGGGAGACCCAGTACTTC
.	TRBV30	TRBJ1-5	.	CAWSEGRFRAQHF	TGTGCCTGGAGCGAGGGCCGGTTTCGGGCCCAGCATTTT
.	TRBV6-5	TRBJ2-7	.	CASSSQGSHEQYF	TGTGCCAGCAGTTCCCAGGGGTCCCACGAGCAGTACTTC
.	TRBV4-2	TRBJ2-5	TRBD2	CASSPTGGSQETQYF	TGTGCCAGCAGCCCGACGGGGGGGTCCCAAGAGACCCAGTACTTC
.	TRBV28	TRBJ2-1	.	CASSLRIISDEQFF	TGTGCCAGCAGTTTACGGATAATCAGCGATGAGCAGTTCTTC
.	TRBV28	TRBJ2-1	.	CASSLYSGQSYNEQFF	TGTGCCAGCAGTTTATACTCGGGACAATCCTACAATGAGCAGTTCTTC
.	TRBV6-5	TRBJ1-2	TRBD1	CASRPGTGVRGYTF	TGTGCCAGCAGGCCCGGGACAGGGGTTAGAGGCTACACCTTC
.	TRBV7-9	TRBJ1-2	.	CASSLGWGGGNYGYTF	TGTGCCAGCAGCTTAGGTTGGGGAGGCGGAAACTATGGCTACACCTTC
.	TRBV7-9	TRBJ2-7	.	CASRAGGYEQYF	TGTGCCAGCAGGGCCGGCGGGTACGAGCAGTACTTC
.	TRBV29-1	TRBJ1-2	TRBD1	CSAGTGTNGYTF	TGCAGCGCCGGGACAGGTACTAATGGCTACACCTTC
.	TRBV6-5	TRBJ1-1	TRBD1	CASSPDRANTEAFF	TGTGCCAGCAGCCCGGACAGGGCGAACACTGAAGCTTTCTTT
.	TRBV9	TRBJ1-2	TRBD1	CASSRDRADSDYGYTF	TGTGCCAGCAGCCGGGACAGGGCGGATTCGGACTATGGCTACACCTTC
.	TRBV19	TRBJ2-1	.	CASSMSLASYNEQFF	TGTGCCAGTAGTATGTCACTAGCCTCTTACAATGAGCAGTTCTTC
.	TRBV5-4	TRBJ1-2	TRBD1	CASSLVAGGVAGPFF	TGTGCCAGCAGCTTAGTGGCAGGGGGCGTAGCCGGGCCCTTCTTC
.	TRBV2	TRBJ2-7	TRBD2	CASSPVSGGAAEQYF	TGTGCCAGCAGTCCCGTTAGCGGGGGGGCCGCCGAGCAGTACTTC
.	TRBV27	TRBJ2-7	TRBD2	CASSLSSAGGEQYF	TGTGCCAGCAGTTTATCGTCAGCGGGAGGCGAGCAGTACTTC
.	TRBV7-9	TRBJ1-6	.	CASSLNSPGNSPLHF	TGTGCCAGCAGTTTAAACTCACCTGGTAATTCACCCCTCCACTTT
.	TRBV18	TRBJ2-7	TRBD1	CASSPPGQTYEQYF	TGTGCCAGCTCACCGCCGGGACAGACCTACGAGCAGTACTTC
.	TRBV7-2	TRBJ2-7	.	CASSSGMAYEQYF	TGTGCCAGCAGCTCGGGAATGGCCTACGAGCAGTACTTC
.	TRBV5-4	TRBJ2-7	.	CASSLGIGGYEQYF	TGTGCCAGCAGCTTGGGAATAGGGGGCTACGAGCAGTACTTC
.	TRBV29-1	TRBJ2-7	.	CSVDSPSSEQYF	TGCAGCGTTGATTCCCCGTCTAGTGAGCAGTACTTC
.	TRBV7-9	TRBJ2-2	.	CGTGDQVTGGELFF	TGCGGTACGGGGGACCAAGTAACCGGCGGGGAGCTGTTTTTT
.	TRBV6-1	TRBJ1-6	.	CASIDNSPLHF	TGTGCCAGCATAGATAATTCACCCCTCCACTTT
.	TRBV7-2	TRBJ2-3	TRBD2	CASSVSSGSPDTQYF	TGTGCCAGCAGCGTATCTAGCGGATCCCCGGATACGCAGTATTTT
.	TRBV7-9	TRBJ1-6	.	CASSFDGGGRSPLHF	TGTGCCAGCAGCTTTGACGGCGGGGGGCGTTCACCCCTCCACTTT
.	TRBV6-5	TRBJ1-5	.	CASSYGGAQPQHF	TGTGCCAGCAGTTACGGGGGGGCTCAGCCCCAGCATTTT
.	TRBV9	TRBJ2-1	.	CASSVVEGGSYNEQFF	TGTGCCAGCAGCGTAGTGGAGGGAGGCTCCTACAATGAGCAGTTCTTC
.	TRBV4-1	TRBJ2-7	.	CASSQERRGSYEQYF	TGCGCCAGCAGCCAAGAAAGGAGGGGTTCTTACGAGCAGTACTTC
.	TRBV28	TRBJ1-1	TRBD1	CASSPRQGADTEAFF	TGTGCCAGCAGTCCAAGACAGGGGGCGGACACTGAAGCTTTCTTT
.	TRBV7-9	TRBJ1-4	.	CASSSGAATNEKLFF	TGTGCCAGCAGCTCGGGTGCTGCAACTAATGAAAAACTGTTTTTT
.	TRBV11-2	TRBJ2-3	.	CASSLREDSVDTQYF	TGTGCCAGCAGCTTACGTGAAGATAGTGTGGATACGCAGTATTTT
once	TRBV4-1	TRBJ1-2	TRBD1	CASRPPGQGHGYTF	TGCGCCAGCAGACCACCGGGACAGGGGCACGGCTACACCTTC
.	TRBV2	TRBJ2-1	.	CASSALFLAIPYNEQFF	TGTGCCAGCAGTGCGCTCTTCTTAGCTATACCCTACAATGAGCAGTTCTTC